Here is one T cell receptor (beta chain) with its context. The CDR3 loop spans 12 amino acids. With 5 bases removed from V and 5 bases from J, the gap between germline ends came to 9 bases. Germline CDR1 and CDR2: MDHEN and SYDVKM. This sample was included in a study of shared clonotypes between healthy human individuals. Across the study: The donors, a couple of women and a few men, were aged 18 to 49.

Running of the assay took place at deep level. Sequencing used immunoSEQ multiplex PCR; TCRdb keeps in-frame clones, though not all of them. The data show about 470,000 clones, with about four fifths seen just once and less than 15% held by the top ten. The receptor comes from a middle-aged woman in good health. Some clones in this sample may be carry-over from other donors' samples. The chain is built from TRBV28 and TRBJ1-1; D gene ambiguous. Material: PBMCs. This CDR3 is CASSNSGTEAFF. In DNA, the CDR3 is TGTGCCAGCAGTAATAGTGGGACTGAAGCTTTCTTT.